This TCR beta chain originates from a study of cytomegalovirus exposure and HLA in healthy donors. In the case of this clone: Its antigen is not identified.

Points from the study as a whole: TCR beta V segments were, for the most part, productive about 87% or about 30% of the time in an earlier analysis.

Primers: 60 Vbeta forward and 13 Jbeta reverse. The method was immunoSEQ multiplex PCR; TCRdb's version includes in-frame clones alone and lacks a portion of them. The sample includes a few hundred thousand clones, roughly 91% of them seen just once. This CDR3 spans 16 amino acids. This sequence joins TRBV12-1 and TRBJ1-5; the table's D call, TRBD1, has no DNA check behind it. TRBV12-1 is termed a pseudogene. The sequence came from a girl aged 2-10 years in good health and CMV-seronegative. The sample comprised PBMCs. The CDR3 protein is CASSFGGRACTQPQHF. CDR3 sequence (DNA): TGTGCCAGCAGCTTTGGAGGCAGGGCATGTACTCAGCCCCAGCATTTT.